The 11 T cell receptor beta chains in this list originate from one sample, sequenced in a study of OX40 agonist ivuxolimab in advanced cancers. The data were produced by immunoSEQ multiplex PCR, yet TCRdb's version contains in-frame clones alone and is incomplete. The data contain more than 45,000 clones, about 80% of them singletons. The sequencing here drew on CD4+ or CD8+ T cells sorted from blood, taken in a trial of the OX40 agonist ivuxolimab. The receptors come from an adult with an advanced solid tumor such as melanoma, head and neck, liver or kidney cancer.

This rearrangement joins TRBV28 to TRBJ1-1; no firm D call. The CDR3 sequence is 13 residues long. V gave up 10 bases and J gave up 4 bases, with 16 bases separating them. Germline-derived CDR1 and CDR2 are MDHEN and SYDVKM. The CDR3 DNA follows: TGTGCCATCTACGACTCGCGGGGCACTGAAGCTTTCTTT. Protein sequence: CAIYDSRGTEAFF.

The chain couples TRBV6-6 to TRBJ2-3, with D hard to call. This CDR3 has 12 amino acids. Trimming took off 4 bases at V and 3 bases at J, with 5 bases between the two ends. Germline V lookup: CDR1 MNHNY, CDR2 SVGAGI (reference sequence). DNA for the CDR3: TGTGCCAGCAGTTCGGATACAGATACGCAGTATTTT. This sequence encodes CASSSDTDTQYF.

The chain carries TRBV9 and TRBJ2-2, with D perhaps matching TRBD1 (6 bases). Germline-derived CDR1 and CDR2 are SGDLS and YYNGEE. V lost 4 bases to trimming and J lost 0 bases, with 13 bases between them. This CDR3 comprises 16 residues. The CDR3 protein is CASSKDRISNTGELFF. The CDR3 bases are TGTGCCAGCAGCAAGGACAGAATATCGAACACCGGGGAGCTGTTTTTT. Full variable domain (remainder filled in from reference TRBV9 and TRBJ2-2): DSGVTQTPKHLITATGQRVTLRCSPRSGDLSVYWYQQSLDQGLQFLIQYYNGEERAKGNILERFSAQQFPDLHSELNLSSLELGDSALYFCASSKDRISNTGELFFGEGSRLTVL.

CDR3 protein: CASSFGTGGSYEQYF. Written as DNA, the CDR3 is TGTGCCAGTAGTTTTGGGACAGGGGGGTCCTACGAGCAGTACTTC. The chain has TRBV19 and TRBJ2-7; 11 bases are shared with TRBD1. CDR3 length: 15 residues. Losses at the gene ends were 5 bases for V and 1 base for J; bases not matched to a gene: 4. Germline CDR1 reads LNHDA; CDR2 reads SQIVND (reference sequence).

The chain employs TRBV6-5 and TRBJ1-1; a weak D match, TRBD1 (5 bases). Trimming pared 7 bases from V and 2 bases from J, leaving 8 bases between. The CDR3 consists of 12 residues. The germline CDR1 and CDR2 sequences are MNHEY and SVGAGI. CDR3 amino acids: CASNRGNTEAFF. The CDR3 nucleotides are TGTGCCAGCAACCGGGGCAACACTGAAGCTTTCTTT.

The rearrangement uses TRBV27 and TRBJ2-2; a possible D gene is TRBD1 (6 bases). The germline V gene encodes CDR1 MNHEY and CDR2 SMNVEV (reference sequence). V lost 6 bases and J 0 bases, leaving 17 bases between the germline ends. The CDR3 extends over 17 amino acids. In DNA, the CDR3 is TGTGCCAGCAGCCCCGGATCCGGACAGCCGAACACCGGGGAGCTGTTTTTT. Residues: CASSPGSGQPNTGELFF.

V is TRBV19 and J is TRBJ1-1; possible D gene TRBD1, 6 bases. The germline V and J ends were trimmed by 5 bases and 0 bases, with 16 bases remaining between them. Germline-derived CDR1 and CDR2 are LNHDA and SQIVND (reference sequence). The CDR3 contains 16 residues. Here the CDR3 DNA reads TGTGCCAGTAGTTTCCAGGGGTTGGGGGTGAACACTGAAGCTTTCTTT. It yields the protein CASSFQGLGVNTEAFF.

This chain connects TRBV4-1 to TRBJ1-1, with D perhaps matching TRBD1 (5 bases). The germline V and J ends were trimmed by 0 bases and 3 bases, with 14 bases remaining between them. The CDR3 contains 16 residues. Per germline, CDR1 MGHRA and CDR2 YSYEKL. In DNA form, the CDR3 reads TGCGCCAGCAGCCAAGATCGGGTGGGGCGGCACACTGAAGCTTTCTTT. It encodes CASSQDRVGRHTEAFF.

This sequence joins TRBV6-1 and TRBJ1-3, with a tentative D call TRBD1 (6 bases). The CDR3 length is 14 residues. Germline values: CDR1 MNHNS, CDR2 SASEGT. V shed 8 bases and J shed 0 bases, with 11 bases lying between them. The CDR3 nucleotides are TGTGCCAGCTACAGGGCGAGCTCTGGAAACACCATATATTTT. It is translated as CASYRASSGNTIYF.

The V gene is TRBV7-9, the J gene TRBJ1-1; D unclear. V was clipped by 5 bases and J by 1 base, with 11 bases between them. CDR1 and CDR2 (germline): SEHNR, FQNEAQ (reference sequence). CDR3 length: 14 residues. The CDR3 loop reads CASSGYLENTEAFF. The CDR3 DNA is TGTGCCAGCAGCGGCTATCTGGAGAACACTGAAGCTTTCTTT.

The CDR3 protein is CASSLVPGVSNQPQHF. In DNA, the CDR3 is TGTGCCAGCAGCTTAGTTCCTGGGGTTAGCAATCAGCCCCAGCATTTT. V and J are TRBV7-2 and TRBJ1-5; no definite D call. With 1 base removed from V and 0 bases from J, the gap between germline ends came to 10 bases. CDR3 length equals 16 residues. Germline V lookup: CDR1 SGHTA, CDR2 FQGNSA. Full variable domain (outside the CDR3, taken from reference TRBV7-2 and TRBJ1-5): GAGVSQSPSNKVTEKGKDVELRCDPISGHTALYWYRQSLGQGLEFLIYFQGNSAPDKSGLPSDRFSAERTGGSVSTLTIQRTQQEDSAVYLCASSLVPGVSNQPQHFGDGTRLSIL.